The T cell receptor (beta chain) under discussion was sequenced for a study of regulatory T cells in long-lasting Graves disease. Overall study: Those Graves' patients who were newly diagnosed had been on antithyroid drugs under 3 months.

CDR1 is SGHTA, CDR2 FQGNSA, per germline. The CDR3 loop spans 15 amino acids. Between the trimmed V and J ends, which lost 3 bases and 2 bases, there was a span of 14 bases. In building TCR beta libraries, iRepertoire HTBI primers were used together with Arm-PCR of CDR3 regions. One entry per CDR3 protein, called by TCRdb with MiXCR from the multiplex PCR reads. The data hold under 450,000 distinct CDR3 sequences, with approximately 12% observed a single time. This clonotype showed up many times. The time point: newly diagnosed GD, antithyroid drugs for less than 3 months. Preparation of the TCR library used RNA extracted from PBMCs. The data also belong to a second study, concerning T cells in Graves' hyperthyroidism and ophthalmopathy. In that study: Patients were excluded because of uncontrolled infection, other autoimmune disease, pregnancy or lactation. Orbital computed tomography, thyroid ultrasound, serum thyroxine and TRAb, and clinical symptoms together informed the diagnoses.

The receptor comes from a woman younger than 30 with Graves disease. V is TRBV7-2 and J is TRBJ2-7; unclear D gene. Material: peripheral blood mononuclear cells (PBMCs), obtained at new diagnosis, from a patient treated with antithyroid drugs. The CDR3 bases are TGTGCCAGCAGCTTTTTTTCCAATCTCGCCTACGAGCAGTACTTC. Translation: CASSFFSNLAYEQYF.